This passage covers 6 T cell receptor beta chains from one sample sequenced in a study of blood T cell repertoires in COVID-19. The table came from immunoSEQ multiplex PCR; TCRdb's copy has only in-frame clones and leaves some out. The sample contains a few hundred thousand clones, around 87% of which appear only once. Sequencing was carried out using peripheral blood. Source of these receptors: a woman between 45 and 65 years old with acute or convalescent COVID-19.

The chain is built from TRBV24-1 and TRBJ2-7; 8 bases fit TRBD1. Germline CDR1 is KGHDR and CDR2 is SFDVKD. CDR3 length: 15 amino acids. V lost 3 bases and J lost 6; bases outside the gene matches: 9. CDR3 nucleotide sequence: TGTGCCACCAGTGATGGAGGCAGGGGGCGTCTCGAGCAGTACTTC. Protein: CATSDGGRGRLEQYF.

V gene TRBV9 combines with J gene TRBJ2-1; 7 bases are shared with TRBD2. CDR1 and CDR2 (germline): SGDLS, YYNGEE. The CDR3 is 16 amino acids. V lost 4 bases and J lost 0; bases outside the gene matches: 7. The CDR3 reads CASSQLAISSYNEQFF. CDR3 in DNA: TGTGCCAGCAGCCAACTAGCGATCAGCTCCTACAATGAGCAGTTCTTC.

CDR3 in DNA: TGTGCCAGCAGCGGGGACAGGGGAGGAGGCTACACCTTC. Its translation: CASSGDRGGGYTF. J is TRBJ1-2 and V is TRBV2; 10 positions agree with TRBD1. Germline loops: CDR1 SNHLY, CDR2 FYNNEI. CDR3 length: 13 residues. V was pared by 6 bases and J by 8 bases, with 6 bases of the junction left unmatched. Full variable domain (rest looked up from reference TRBV2 and TRBJ1-2): EPEVTQTPSHQVTQMGQEVILRCVPISNHLYFYWYRQILGQKVEFLVSFYNNEISEKSEIFDDQFSVERPDGSNFTLKIRSTKLEDSAMYFCASSGDRGGGYTFGSGTRLTVV.

The rearrangement links TRBV3-1 (or the pseudogene TRBV3-2) to TRBJ2-6; the match to TRBD1 covers 8 bases. Germline loops: CDR1 LGHDT, CDR2 YNNKEL (reference sequence). The CDR3 totals 18 residues. J lost 0 bases, V lost 4 bases, and 8 bases had no gene match. Here the CDR3 reads CASSRWTGTRSGANVLTF. The CDR3 DNA sequence: TGTGCCAGCAGCCGCTGGACAGGGACGCGCTCTGGGGCCAACGTCCTGACTTTC.

The chain has TRBV7-9 and TRBJ1-1, with no clear D. CDR3 length equals 12 residues. Germline V gene lookup returns CDR1 SEHNR and CDR2 FQNEAQ (reference sequence). Trimming pared 3 bases from V and 3 bases from J, leaving 5 bases between. This CDR3 is CASSLEDTEAFF. DNA for the CDR3: TGTGCCAGCAGCTTGGAGGACACTGAAGCTTTCTTT.

The V and J genes are TRBV2 and TRBJ2-2; TRBD2 agrees at 7 bases. V lost 11 bases, J lost 7 bases, and 7 bases stayed unmatched. Germline-derived CDR1 and CDR2 are SNHLY and FYNNEI. This CDR3 is built from 12 residues. CDR3 loop: CAAGTIIGELFF. The CDR3 DNA follows: TGTGCCGCCGGGACTATCATCGGGGAGCTGTTTTTT.